A selection of T cell receptor beta chains follows, all from one sample in a study of cytomegalovirus exposure and HLA in healthy donors. Libraries were prepared by immunoSEQ multiplex PCR; TCRdb keeps only in-frame clonotypes and omits some of them. This sample yields over 100,000 clones, of which 60% to 80% are seen a single time; 4.5% to 7% belongs to the top ten. Sequenced: PBMCs. The source of these receptors is a man between 60 and 75 years old in good health and CMV-seropositive. Both conserved end residues are part of each CDR3. D genes are given only for firm matches. Expanded clones are given a class, and other clones once, few, many or no size at all.

TRBJ1-6 | NA | TRBV19 | NA | TGTGCCAGTAGTTCCCCGAGCGGTAATTCACCCCTCCACTTT | CASSSPSGNSPLHF
TRBJ1-5 | NA | TRBV28 | once | TGTGCCAGCAGTTTAGGGGGGGCAAATCAGCCCCAGCATTTT | CASSLGGANQPQHF
TRBJ2-5 | TRBD2 | TRBV4-2 | NA | TGTGCCAGCAGCCAAGCGGGGACTAGCGGGGGGGCCGGAGAGACCCAGTACTTC | CASSQAGTSGGAGETQYF
TRBJ1-3 | TRBD1 | TRBV11-2 | NA | TGTGCCAGCAGCGTCCTACCAGGGACAGCTGGAAACACCATATATTTT | CASSVLPGTAGNTIYF
TRBJ2-3 | TRBD2 | TRBV4-3 | NA | TGCGCCAGCAGCCAAGGGGAGGGCCGGGGCACAGATACGCAGTATTTT | CASSQGEGRGTDTQYF
TRBJ2-7 | NA | TRBV7-6 | few | TGTGCCAGCAGCTTAGCAGGGGTCGAGCAGTACTTC | CASSLAGVEQYF
TRBJ2-7 | TRBD1 | TRBV23-1 | NA | TGCGCCAGCAGTCAGGGGGGACAGGGCCCCTACGAGCAGTACTTC | CASSQGGQGPYEQYF
TRBJ1-2 | NA | TRBV6-1 | once | TGTGCCAGCCTAGGCACAGGGACTGGCTACACCTTC | CASLGTGTGYTF
TRBJ2-7 | NA | TRBV5-6 | NA | TGTGCCAGCAGCCTACAGATCTCCTACGAGCAGTACTTC | CASSLQISYEQYF
TRBJ1-2 | NA | TRBV5-1 | NA | TGCGCCAGCAGCCCGGCACAGGCAAAGGCTGGCTACACCTTC | CASSPAQAKAGYTF
TRBJ1-2 | TRBD1 | TRBV13 | NA | TGTGCCAGCAGCCCGGACAGGGATCATCCTTATGGCTACACCTTC | CASSPDRDHPYGYTF
TRBJ2-3 | TRBD2 | TRBV18 | NA | TGTGCCAGCTCAGATATTAGCGGGGCCGGCACAGATACGCAGTATTTT | CASSDISGAGTDTQYF
TRBJ1-4 | TRBD1 | TRBV6-5 | once | TGTGCCAGCAGTCCCGACAGGGGAAAACTGTTTTTT | CASSPDRGKLFF
TRBJ1-5 | NA | TRBV2 | NA | TGTGCCAGCACCAAGGACTTCGGTAGCAATCAGCCCCAGCATTTT | CASTKDFGSNQPQHF
TRBJ2-7 | TRBD1 | TRBV7-2 | NA | TGTGCCAGCAGCTTCACGGGACAGGTTACCGGCGAGCAGTACTTC | CASSFTGQVTGEQYF
TRBJ2-7 | NA | TRBV27 | NA | TGTGCCAGCAGTTTCAACGGCTACGAGCAGTACTTC | CASSFNGYEQYF
TRBJ1-6 | NA | TRBV7-2 | once | TGTGCCAGCAGCACTCGACAGGCCGCTGGAGTTTCACCCCTCCACTTT | CASSTRQAAGVSPLHF
TRBJ2-5 | TRBD2 | TRBV4-3 | NA | TGCGCCAGCAGCCGAGGGACTAGCGGGGGGGAAGAGACCCAGTACTTC | CASSRGTSGGEETQYF
TRBJ2-4 | TRBD1 | TRBV5-1 | NA | TGCGCCAGCAGCCCTCGGACAGGGGGGGAAAACATTCAGTACTTC | CASSPRTGGENIQYF
TRBJ2-5 | NA | TRBV5-1 | NA | TGCGCCAGCAGCTTCCTGACACTTTCAGAGACCCAGTACTTC | CASSFLTLSETQYF
TRBJ2-7 | NA | TRBV7-9 | NA | TGTGCCAGCAGCTTAGCCGGGGTTCCTAACGAGCAGTACTTC | CASSLAGVPNEQYF
TRBJ2-7 | NA | TRBV7-3 | NA | TGTGCCAGCAGCGGGGACAGCGGGGGCTCCTACGAGCAGTACTTC | CASSGDSGGSYEQYF
TRBJ1-1 | NA | TRBV27 | NA | TGTGCCAGCAGTTTACGGACAGCGCAGAACACTGAAGCTTTCTTT | CASSLRTAQNTEAFF
TRBJ2-7 | NA | TRBV9 | NA | TGTGCCAGCAGCCCTGTAGCGAGGGCCTACGAGCAGTACTTC | CASSPVARAYEQYF
TRBJ2-1 | TRBD1 | TRBV11-3 | NA | TGTGCCAGCAGCTTGACAGGGGATCACAATGAGCAGTTCTTC | CASSLTGDHNEQFF
TRBJ1-6 | NA | TRBV6-6 | NA | TGTGCCAGCAACCCCCGAGAAGCGGATTCACCCCTCCACTTT | CASNPREADSPLHF
TRBJ1-1 | NA | TRBV5-1 | NA | TGCGCCAGCAGCTTCAACAGGAACACTGAAGCTTTCTTT | CASSFNRNTEAFF
TRBJ1-5 | NA | TRBV19 | NA | TGTGCCAGTAGCCTATGGTGGGCTCGAGATCAGCCCCAGCATTTT | CASSLWWARDQPQHF
TRBJ2-5 | NA | TRBV5-1 | NA | TGCGCCAGCAGCTTGGAGTGGGGGGGGCAGGAGACCCAGTACTTC | CASSLEWGGQETQYF
TRBJ2-7 | TRBD2 | TRBV7-9 | NA | TGTGCCCTGGGGGGGGGTAGGTCCTACGAGCAGTACTTC | CALGGGRSYEQYF
TRBJ1-4 | TRBD1 | TRBV28 | NA | TGTGCCAGCAGTGTTCCGGGGACAGATGAAAAACTGTTTTTT | CASSVPGTDEKLFF
TRBJ2-7 | TRBD2 | TRBV5-1 | NA | TGCGCCAGCAGCCCGGGCGGGGGGATAGGGATCTACGAGCAGTACTTC | CASSPGGGIGIYEQYF
TRBJ1-1 | NA | TRBV30 | NA | TGTGCCTGGACCGTAGGGGGGGGCACTGAAGCTTTCTTT | CAWTVGGGTEAFF
TRBJ1-5 | TRBD1 | TRBV30 | NA | TGTGCCTGGAATCCGACAGGGCAAAATCAGCCCCAGCATTTT | CAWNPTGQNQPQHF
TRBJ1-6 | NA | TRBV6-5 | NA | TGTGCCAGCAGGCCTGCGGTGGGGCGTCCACCCCTCCACTTT | CASRPAVGRPPLHF
TRBJ1-6 | NA | TRBV6-5 | NA | TGTGCCAGCATCCCAGGGGACGGTTCACCCCTCCACTTT | CASIPGDGSPLHF
TRBJ1-1 | TRBD1 | TRBV5-1 | NA | TGCGCCAGCAGCACAGGACAGGGTTTGAACACTGAAGCTTTCTTT | CASSTGQGLNTEAFF
TRBJ2-7 | NA | TRBV5-1 | NA | TGCGCCAGCAGAGTGGGGGGGGCTGAAGACGAGCAGTACTTC | CASRVGGAEDEQYF
TRBJ1-1 | TRBD1 | TRBV2 | NA | TGTGCCAGCAGTGATAAGGACAGGGGATACGCTGAAGCTTTCTTT | CASSDKDRGYAEAFF
TRBJ2-3 | TRBD2 | TRBV6-5 | NA | TGTGCCACCCATAGCGGGGGGGAGTATACGCAGTATTTT | CATHSGGEYTQYF
TRBJ2-7 | NA | TRBV30 | NA | TGTGCCTGCGTCTACGAGCAGTACTTC | CACVYEQYF
TRBJ2-7 | NA | TRBV9 | NA | TGTGCCAGCAGCCCCGTCCAACCGACACCCTCCTACGAGCAGTACTTC | CASSPVQPTPSYEQYF
TRBJ2-6 | NA | TRBV6-4 | NA | TGTGCCAGCAGTGAGTATACTGCGGGTGCTGGGGCCAACGTCCTGACTTTC | CASSEYTAGAGANVLTF
TRBJ1-4 | NA | TRBV6-5 | NA | TGTGCCAGCAGTTACTCGCTGGCAGGGAATGAAAAACTGTTTTTT | CASSYSLAGNEKLFF
TRBJ2-7 | TRBD2 | TRBV4-1 | NA | TGCGCCAGCAGCCAAGCGGGACTAGCGGGGGGCCCGGGGGAGCAGTACTTC | CASSQAGLAGGPGEQYF
TRBJ1-1 | NA | TRBV6-4 | NA | TGTGCCAGCAGTTACGCAGGGCGTTTTACTGAAGCTTTCTTT | CASSYAGRFTEAFF
TRBJ2-5 | TRBD1 | TRBV7-2 | NA | TGTGCCAGCAGCTTAATAGGGACAGGGAGCCAAGAGACCCAGTACTTC | CASSLIGTGSQETQYF
TRBJ1-1 | NA | TRBV6-5 | few | TGTGCCGCACACCCAGGGCGCACTGAAGCTTTCTTT | CAAHPGRTEAFF
TRBJ1-5 | TRBD1 | TRBV7-9 | NA | TGTGCCAGCAGCTTACAGGGGGGTCAGCCCCAGCATTTT | CASSLQGGQPQHF